The clone carrying this T cell receptor beta chain was counted only a few times. No antigen is known for it. The data belong to a study of cytomegalovirus exposure and HLA in healthy donors. About the study: Among several hundred genotyped donors, approximately 80% fell in the Caucasian-associated ancestry cluster. Study-wide points: Later analysis placed DRB1 highest and HLA-C lowest in TCR association rates, which differed by HLA locus.

PCR involved 60 Vbeta and 13 Jbeta primers. Clones were read by immunoSEQ multiplex PCR, and TCRdb kept only the in-frame ones, dropping some. This sample yields around 140,000 clones, of which over 60% are seen a single time; less than 2% belongs to the top ten. Trimming left V 5 bases short and J 1 base short, with 15 bases between. Germline loops: CDR1 SGHKS, CDR2 YYEKEE (reference sequence). This CDR3 is built from 15 residues. These donors counted as nominally healthy when sampled, but unrecorded immune exposures were likely. The sample was PBMCs. This chain uses TRBV5-5 with TRBJ2-5; TRBD1 is a possible D gene (5 bases). The TCR originated in a female donor in good health and CMV-seropositive. As DNA, the CDR3 is TGTGCCAGCAGTCAGGACACGCGAACCCAAGAGACCCAGTACTTC. Translating it yields CASSQDTRTQETQYF.